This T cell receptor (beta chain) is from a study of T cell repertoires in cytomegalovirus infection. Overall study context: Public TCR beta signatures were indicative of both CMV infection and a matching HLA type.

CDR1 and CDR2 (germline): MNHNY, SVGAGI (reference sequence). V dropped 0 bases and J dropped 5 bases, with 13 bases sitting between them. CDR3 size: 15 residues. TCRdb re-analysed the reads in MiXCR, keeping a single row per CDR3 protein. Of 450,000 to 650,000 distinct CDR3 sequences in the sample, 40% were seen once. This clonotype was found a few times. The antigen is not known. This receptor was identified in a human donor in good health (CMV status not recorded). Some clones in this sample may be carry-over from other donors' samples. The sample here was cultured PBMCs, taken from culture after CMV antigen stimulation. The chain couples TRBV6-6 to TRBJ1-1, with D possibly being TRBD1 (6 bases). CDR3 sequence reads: CASSYSPPQGTEAFF. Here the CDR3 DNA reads TGTGCCAGCAGTTACTCACCCCCCCAGGGGACTGAAGCTTTCTTT.